One and the same sample provided the 25 T cell receptor beta chains below, sequenced in a study of monozygotic twins with inflammatory bowel disease. From its re-call of the 5' RACE reads, TCRdb lists each CDR3 protein once, without DNA. Across more than 350,000 distinct CDR3 sequences, the top ten clones capture roughly 2.3% of the sample. Sequenced input: blood. These receptors all stem from a human donor with ulcerative colitis or Crohn's disease, or a healthy co-twin of an affected twin (not recorded which).

The genes are TRBV25-1 and TRBJ1-2. This CDR3 has 11 amino acids. The germline V gene encodes CDR1 MGHDK and CDR2 SYGVNS. CDR3 region: CASSGKNGYTF.

CDR3 amino acids: CASSLAQSQGARGYTF. The rearrangement uses TRBV12-3 or TRBV12-4 and TRBJ1-2; TCRdb indicates TRBD1, and absent DNA this call remains unverified. The CDR3 contains 16 residues.

The V call is TRBV7-2, the J call TRBJ2-7; TCRdb designates TRBD2, a call that cannot be tested without DNA. This CDR3 is 15 amino acids long. The germline V gene encodes CDR1 SGHTA and CDR2 FQGNSA. CDR3 residues: CASSYTTGARVEQYF.

The genes are TRBV24-1 and TRBJ1-1; checking the TCRdb D call of TRBD1 is not possible without DNA. The germline V gene has CDR1 KGHDR and CDR2 SFDVKD. The CDR3 has 13 residues. This chain's CDR3 is CATSGPGATEAFF.

The chain recombines TRBV9 with TRBJ2-6; checking the TCRdb D call of TRBD1 is not possible without DNA. Germline CDR1 and CDR2: SGDLS and YYNGEE. This CDR3 is 16 amino acids long. The CDR3 spells CASSKNTGAGANVLTF.

The chain joins TRBV10-3 to TRBJ1-4. Per the germline V gene, CDR1 is ENHRY and CDR2 is SYGVKD. The CDR3 has 13 amino acids. CDR3 sequence: CAIRISPNEKLFF.

This chain uses TRBV5-4 with TRBJ2-3. This CDR3 has 14 residues. Germline CDR1 reads SGHNT; CDR2 reads YYREEE (reference sequence). The CDR3 spells CASSPDVGTDTQYF.

The chain uses TRBV20-1 and TRBJ2-3. The CDR3 is made up of 12 amino acids. Germline CDR1 reads DFQATT; CDR2 reads SNEGSKA (reference sequence). The CDR3 sequence: CSARDEVDTQYF.

The rearrangement uses TRBV20-1 and TRBJ2-1; TCRdb reports TRBD2, a call that lacks DNA to check it against. There are 18 residues in the CDR3. Germline assignment: CDR1 DFQATT and CDR2 SNEGSKA (reference sequence). CDR3 loop: CSARRLAGGPGSYNEQFF.

The J gene is TRBJ2-1, the V gene TRBV13; TCRdb gives TRBD2 as the D gene, but with no DNA this cannot be confirmed. The length of the CDR3 is 16 residues. The germline V gene has CDR1 PRHDT and CDR2 FYEKMQ (reference sequence). CDR3 in amino acids: CASSSRLAGGGNEQFF.

This chain joins TRBV19 and TRBJ1-2; the D call from TCRdb, TRBD1, cannot be confirmed without DNA. Per the germline V gene, CDR1 is LNHDA and CDR2 is SQIVND (reference sequence). CDR3 length: 16 residues. The CDR3 reads CASSIESDRAWNGYTF.

The rearrangement joins TRBV20-1 to TRBJ2-7; TCRdb reports TRBD1, a call that lacks DNA to check it against. Germline lookup yields CDR1 DFQATT and CDR2 SNEGSKA (reference sequence). CDR3 length: 15 residues. The CDR3 region is CSVILFGASSYEQYF.

The V gene is TRBV11-2, the J gene TRBJ2-2. Germline loops: CDR1 SGHAT, CDR2 FQNNGV. The CDR3 covers 13 residues. The CDR3: CASSVQNTGELFF.

The chain carries TRBV9 and TRBJ2-1; without DNA, the TCRdb call of TRBD2 cannot be checked. Germline V gene lookup returns CDR1 SGDLS and CDR2 YYNGEE. CDR3 length: 17 residues. The chain's CDR3 is CASSVGGTSGSYNEQFF.

The rearrangement uses TRBV7-2 and TRBJ1-2; the TCRdb call, TRBD1, lacks DNA for checking. The CDR3 contains 15 residues. The germline gives CDR1 SGHTA, CDR2 FQGNSA. The CDR3 here is CASSSSGQINYGYTF.

CDR3 protein: CASSLFGTYEQYF. The chain links TRBV12-3 or TRBV12-4 to TRBJ2-7. The CDR3 extends over 13 amino acids.

The chain uses TRBV18 and TRBJ2-2; absent DNA, TCRdb's TRBD2 call cannot be checked. This CDR3 comprises 16 residues. Germline V lookup: CDR1 KGHSH, CDR2 LQKENI. This CDR3 reads CASSPPSGSATGELFF.

The CDR3 reads CASSLHRATEAFF. The V gene is TRBV12-3 or TRBV12-4, the J gene TRBJ1-1; the D gene TCRdb calls, TRBD1, cannot be checked with no DNA. The CDR3 spans 13 residues.

The chain recombines TRBV6-5 with TRBJ2-5. This CDR3 has 11 amino acids. The germline gives CDR1 MNHEY, CDR2 SVGAGI. The CDR3 sequence: CASSLGKTQYF.

This chain connects TRBV15 to TRBJ1-2; the D call of TRBD1 rests on TCRdb alone, since no DNA is present to check it. The length of the CDR3 is 17 residues. Germline V gene data show CDR1 as LNHNV and CDR2 as YYDKDF (reference sequence). The CDR3 loop reads CATSHQPARDLLGGYTF.

This chain joins TRBV6-1 and TRBJ2-5; lacking DNA, the TRBD1 call made by TCRdb goes unchecked. The CDR3 has 15 residues. Germline-derived CDR1 and CDR2 are MNHNS and SASEGT. CDR3 protein: CASSEGTVDVETQYF.

The V and J genes are TRBV7-2 and TRBJ1-1; TCRdb designates TRBD1, a call that cannot be tested without DNA. CDR1 is SGHTA and CDR2 is FQGNSA in the germline V gene. This CDR3 is 15 amino acids long. CDR3 region: CASSSQGAGRTEAFF.

The genes are TRBV4-2 and TRBJ2-7; the TCRdb D gene call, TRBD1, has no DNA to confirm it. Germline CDR1 LGHNA, CDR2 YNFKEQ. The CDR3 covers 16 residues. CDR3 sequence: CASSQPGQGLAYEQYF.

V and J are TRBV15 and TRBJ2-7. The CDR3 is 14 amino acids. CDR1 is LNHNV and CDR2 is YYDKDF in the germline V gene (reference sequence). The CDR3 spells CATSRDRLANEQYF.

This chain uses TRBV12-3 or TRBV12-4 with TRBJ1-1. CDR3 length equals 11 residues. This CDR3 reads CASSFQQTAFF.